This passage covers 10 T cell receptor beta chains from one sample sequenced in a study of CXCR3-negative and CXCR3-positive naive CD8 T cells. The authors made the TRB cDNA libraries by 5' RACE using UMI labels. Reanalyzing the 5' RACE reads, TCRdb keeps one entry per CDR3 protein, without DNA. This sample's table reports about 81,000 distinct CDR3 sequences. The sample consisted of naive CXCR3- CD8+ T cells from blood. Specified subset: CD45RO-CCR7+CD27+CD95- naive CD8+ T cells lacking CXCR3 (TNR3-). The receptors shown here come from a human donor in good health. Some clones in this sample may be carry-over from other donors' samples.

The CDR3 region is CASAIGGGYEQYF. This chain links TRBV2 with TRBJ2-7; TCRdb proposes TRBD1, but this gene call is untestable without DNA. This CDR3 comprises 13 residues. Germline V gene sequence: CDR1 SNHLY, CDR2 FYNNEI.

The chain has TRBV29-1 and TRBJ2-7; absent DNA, TCRdb's TRBD1 call cannot be checked. This CDR3 is 12 amino acids long. From germline, CDR1 is SQVTM and CDR2 ANQGSEA. CDR3 sequence reads: CSVELGGWEQYF.

V and J are TRBV7-9 and TRBJ2-1; TCRdb reports TRBD2, a call that lacks DNA to check it against. This CDR3 is 16 amino acids long. Germline V gene sequence: CDR1 SEHNR, CDR2 FQNEAQ (reference sequence). This CDR3 reads CASSPKGPGAYNEQFF.

V is TRBV24-1 and J is TRBJ2-7; the TRBD1 assignment by TCRdb is unverifiable without DNA. Germline CDR1 and CDR2: KGHDR and SFDVKD. The CDR3 is 15 residues long. The CDR3 region is CATSPGREPPYEQYF.

The chain recombines TRBV5-6 with TRBJ2-2. In germline, CDR1 is SGHDT, CDR2 YYEEEE. The CDR3 is made up of 14 amino acids. The CDR3 reads CASSITVNTGELFF.

This rearrangement joins TRBV4-2 to TRBJ2-7; TCRdb's D call of TRBD1 is untestable without DNA. This CDR3 comprises 13 residues. CDR1 and CDR2 from the germline V gene are LGHNA and YNFKEQ. The chain's CDR3 is CASSPGILYEQYF.

The chain recombines TRBV5-1 with TRBJ2-7; no DNA is available, so the TRBD1 call from TCRdb remains unchecked. The length of the CDR3 is 15 residues. Germline V gives CDR1 SGHRS, CDR2 YFSETQ. This chain's CDR3 is CASRTTPGAAYEQYF. Using reference TRBV5-1 and TRBJ2-7 for the parts outside the CDR3, the full variable domain is KAGVTQTPRYLIKTRGQQVTLSCSPISGHRSVSWYQQTPGQGLQFLFEYFSETQRNKGNFPGRFSGRQFSNSRSEMNVSTLELGDSALYLCASRTTPGAAYEQYFGPGTRLTVT.

This rearrangement joins TRBV12-3 or TRBV12-4 to TRBJ2-7. This CDR3 is 13 amino acids long. CDR3 region: CASSPTAFDEQYF.

The chain carries TRBV20-1 and TRBJ2-5; TCRdb's assignment of TRBD2 cannot be checked, as there is no DNA. Germline lookup yields CDR1 DFQATT and CDR2 SNEGSKA (reference sequence). The CDR3 totals 20 residues. The CDR3 sequence: CSARGINERGRFSQEETQYF.

The chain recombines TRBV7-2 with TRBJ2-3; TCRdb outputs TRBD1, but without DNA this stays unchecked. CDR3 length: 14 residues. The germline gives CDR1 SGHTA, CDR2 FQGNSA. The CDR3 is CASSSSGGRDTQYF.